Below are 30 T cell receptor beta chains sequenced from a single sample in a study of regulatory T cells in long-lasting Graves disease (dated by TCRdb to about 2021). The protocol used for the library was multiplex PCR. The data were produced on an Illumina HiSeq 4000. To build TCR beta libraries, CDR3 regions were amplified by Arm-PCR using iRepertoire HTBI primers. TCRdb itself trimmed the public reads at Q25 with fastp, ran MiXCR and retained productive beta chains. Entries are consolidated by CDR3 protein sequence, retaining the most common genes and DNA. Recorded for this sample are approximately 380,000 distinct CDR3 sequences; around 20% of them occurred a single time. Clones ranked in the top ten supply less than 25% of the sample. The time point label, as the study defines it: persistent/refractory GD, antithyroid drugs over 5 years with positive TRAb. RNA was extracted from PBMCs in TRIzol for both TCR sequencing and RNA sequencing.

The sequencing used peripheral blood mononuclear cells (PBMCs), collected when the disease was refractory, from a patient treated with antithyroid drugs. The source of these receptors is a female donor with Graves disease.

CDR3 coding DNA: TGCGCCAGCAGGATGGGAGGTCAAGAGACCCAGTACTTC. The encoded protein is CASRMGGQETQYF. This chain joins TRBV5-1 and TRBJ2-5, with D perhaps matching TRBD2 (6 bases). The CDR3 is 13 residues long. The germline CDR1 and CDR2 sequences are SGHRS and YFSETQ. The ends were cut back, 5 bases at V and 2 bases at J, with 10 bases in the middle.

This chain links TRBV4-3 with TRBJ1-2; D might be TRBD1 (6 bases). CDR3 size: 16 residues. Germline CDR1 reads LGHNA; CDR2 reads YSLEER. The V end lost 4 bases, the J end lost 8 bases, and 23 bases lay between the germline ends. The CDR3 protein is CASSPSPRGSSEGYTF. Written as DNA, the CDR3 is TGCGCCAGCAGCCCATCGCCGAGGGGGTCCTCTGAGGGCTACACCTTC.

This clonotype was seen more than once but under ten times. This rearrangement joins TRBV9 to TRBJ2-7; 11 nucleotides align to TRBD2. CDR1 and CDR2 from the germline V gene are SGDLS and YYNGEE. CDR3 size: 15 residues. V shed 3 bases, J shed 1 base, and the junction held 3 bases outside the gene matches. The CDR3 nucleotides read TGTGCCAGCAGCGCCGGGACTAGCGGATCCTACGAGCAGTACTTC. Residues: CASSAGTSGSYEQYF.

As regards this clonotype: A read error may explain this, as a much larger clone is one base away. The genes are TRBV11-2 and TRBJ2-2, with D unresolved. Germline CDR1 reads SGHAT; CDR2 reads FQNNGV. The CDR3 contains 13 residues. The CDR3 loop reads CVSSQMNTGELFF. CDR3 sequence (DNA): TGTGTCAGCAGCCAAATGAACACCGGGGAGCTGTTTTTT.

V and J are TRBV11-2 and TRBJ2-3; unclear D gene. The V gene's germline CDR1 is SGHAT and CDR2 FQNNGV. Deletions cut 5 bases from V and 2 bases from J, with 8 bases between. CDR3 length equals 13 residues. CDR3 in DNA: TGTGCCAGCAGCCTCATGCCCACAGATACGCAGTATTTT. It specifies CASSLMPTDTQYF. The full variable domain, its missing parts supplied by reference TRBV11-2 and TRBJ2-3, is EAGVAQSPRYKIIEKRQSVAFWCNPISGHATLYWYQQILGQGPKLLIQFQNNGVVDDSQLPKDRFSAERLKGVDSTLKIQPAKLEDSAVYLCASSLMPTDTQYFGPGTRLTVL.

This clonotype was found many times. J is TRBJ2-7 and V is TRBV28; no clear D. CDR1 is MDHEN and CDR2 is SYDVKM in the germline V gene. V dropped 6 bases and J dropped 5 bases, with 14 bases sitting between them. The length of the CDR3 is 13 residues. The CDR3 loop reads CASSSRLLHEQYF. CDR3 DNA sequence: TGTGCCAGCAGCTCTCGCCTCCTCCACGAGCAGTACTTC. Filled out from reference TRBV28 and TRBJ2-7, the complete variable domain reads DVKVTQSSRYLVKRTGEKVFLECVQDMDHENMFWYRQDPGLGLRLIYFSYDVKMKEKGDIPEGYSVSREKKERFSLILESASTNQTSMYLCASSSRLLHEQYFGPGTRLTVT.

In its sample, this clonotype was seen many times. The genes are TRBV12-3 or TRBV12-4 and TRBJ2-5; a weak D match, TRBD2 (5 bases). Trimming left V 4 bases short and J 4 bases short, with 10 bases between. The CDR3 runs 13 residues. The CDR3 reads CASSSGLTETQYF. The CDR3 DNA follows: TGTGCCAGCAGTTCTGGACTGACAGAGACCCAGTACTTC.

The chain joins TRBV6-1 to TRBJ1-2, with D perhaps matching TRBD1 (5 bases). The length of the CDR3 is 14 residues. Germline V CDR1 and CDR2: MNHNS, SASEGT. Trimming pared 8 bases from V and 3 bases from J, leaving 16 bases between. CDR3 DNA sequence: TGTGCCAGCTTACGGGGGGTGAAGGACTATGGCTACACCTTC. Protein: CASLRGVKDYGYTF.

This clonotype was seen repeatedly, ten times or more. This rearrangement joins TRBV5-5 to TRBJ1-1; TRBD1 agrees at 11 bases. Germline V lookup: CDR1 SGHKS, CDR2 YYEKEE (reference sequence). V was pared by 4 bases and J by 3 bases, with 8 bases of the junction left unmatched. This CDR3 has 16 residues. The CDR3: CASSADRGHGDTEAFF. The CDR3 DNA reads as TGTGCCAGCAGCGCGGACAGGGGGCATGGGGACACTGAAGCTTTCTTT.

The CDR3 sequence is CASSLWTALAGTGELFF. Written as DNA, the CDR3 is TGTGCCAGCAGTTTATGGACCGCACTAGCGGGCACCGGGGAGCTGTTTTTT. The rearrangement links TRBV27 to TRBJ2-2; 9 bases agree with TRBD2. This CDR3 is 17 amino acids long. With V trimmed by 1 base and J by 4 bases, 7 bases remained unmatched. Looked up from germline, CDR1 is MNHEY and CDR2 is SMNVEV (reference sequence).

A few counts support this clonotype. This CDR3 reads CASRKGAGSTGELFF. CDR3 sequence (DNA): TGTGCCAGCAGAAAGGGGGCGGGGTCCACCGGGGAGCTGTTTTTT. The V call is TRBV12-3 or TRBV12-4, the J call TRBJ2-2; maybe TRBD1 (7 bases). The CDR3 loop spans 15 amino acids. The V end lost 6 bases, the J end lost 4 bases, and 15 bases lay between the germline ends.

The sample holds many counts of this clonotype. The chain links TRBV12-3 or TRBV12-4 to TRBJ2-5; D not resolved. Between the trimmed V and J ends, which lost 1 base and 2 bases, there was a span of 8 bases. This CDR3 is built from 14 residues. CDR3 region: CASSLVSFQETQYF. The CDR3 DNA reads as TGTGCCAGCAGTTTAGTATCCTTTCAAGAGACCCAGTACTTC.

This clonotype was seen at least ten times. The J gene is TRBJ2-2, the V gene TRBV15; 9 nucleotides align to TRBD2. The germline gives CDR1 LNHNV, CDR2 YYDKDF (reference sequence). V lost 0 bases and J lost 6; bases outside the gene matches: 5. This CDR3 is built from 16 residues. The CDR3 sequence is CATSRDVWTSAGELFF. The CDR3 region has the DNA TGTGCCACCAGCAGAGATGTCTGGACTAGCGCCGGGGAGCTGTTTTTT.

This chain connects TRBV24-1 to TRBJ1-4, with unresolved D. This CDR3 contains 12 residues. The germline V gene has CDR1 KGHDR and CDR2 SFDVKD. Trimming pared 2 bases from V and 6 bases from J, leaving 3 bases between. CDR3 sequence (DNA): TGTGCCACCAGTGATTCTGATGAAAAACTGTTTTTT. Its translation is CATSDSDEKLFF.

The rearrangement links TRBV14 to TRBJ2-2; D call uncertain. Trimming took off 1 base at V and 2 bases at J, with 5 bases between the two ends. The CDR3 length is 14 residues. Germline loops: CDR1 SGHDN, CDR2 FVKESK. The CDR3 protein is CASSQVFNTGELFF. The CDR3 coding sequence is TGTGCCAGCAGCCAAGTCTTTAACACCGGGGAGCTGTTTTTT.

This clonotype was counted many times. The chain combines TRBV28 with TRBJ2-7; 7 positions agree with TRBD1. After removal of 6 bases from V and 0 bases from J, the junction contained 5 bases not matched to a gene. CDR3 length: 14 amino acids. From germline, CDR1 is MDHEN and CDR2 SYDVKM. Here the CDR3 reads CASSLGQISYEQYF. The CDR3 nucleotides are TGTGCCAGCAGCTTGGGACAGATCTCCTACGAGCAGTACTTC. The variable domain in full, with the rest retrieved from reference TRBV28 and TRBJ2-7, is DVKVTQSSRYLVKRTGEKVFLECVQDMDHENMFWYRQDPGLGLRLIYFSYDVKMKEKGDIPEGYSVSREKKERFSLILESASTNQTSMYLCASSLGQISYEQYFGPGTRLTVT.

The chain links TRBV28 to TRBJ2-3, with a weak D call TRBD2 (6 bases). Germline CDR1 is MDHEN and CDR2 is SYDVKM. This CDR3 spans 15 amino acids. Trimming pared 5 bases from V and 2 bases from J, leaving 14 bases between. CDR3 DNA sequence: TGTGCCAGCAGTCTTAGCGGACCGAACACAGATACGCAGTATTTT. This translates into CASSLSGPNTDTQYF.

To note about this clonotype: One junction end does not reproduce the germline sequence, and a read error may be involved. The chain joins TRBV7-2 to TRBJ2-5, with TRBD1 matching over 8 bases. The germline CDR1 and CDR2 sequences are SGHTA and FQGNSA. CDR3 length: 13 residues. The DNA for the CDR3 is TGTGCCAGCGGCTTAGACAGGGGAGAGACCCAGTACTTC. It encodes CASGLDRGETQYF.

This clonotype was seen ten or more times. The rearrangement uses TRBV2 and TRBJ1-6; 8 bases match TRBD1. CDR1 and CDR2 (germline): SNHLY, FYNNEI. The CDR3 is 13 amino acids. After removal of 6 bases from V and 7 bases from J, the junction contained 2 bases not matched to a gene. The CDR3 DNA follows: TGTGCCAGCAGCCGGGACAGGAATTCACCCCTCCACTTT. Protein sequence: CASSRDRNSPLHF.

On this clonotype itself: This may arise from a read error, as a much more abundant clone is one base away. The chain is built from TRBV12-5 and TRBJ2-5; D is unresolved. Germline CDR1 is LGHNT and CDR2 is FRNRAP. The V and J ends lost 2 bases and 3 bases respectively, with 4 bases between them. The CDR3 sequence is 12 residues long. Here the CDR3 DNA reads TGTGCTAGTGGTTTGACCGAAGAGACCCAGTACTTC. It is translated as CASGLTEETQYF.

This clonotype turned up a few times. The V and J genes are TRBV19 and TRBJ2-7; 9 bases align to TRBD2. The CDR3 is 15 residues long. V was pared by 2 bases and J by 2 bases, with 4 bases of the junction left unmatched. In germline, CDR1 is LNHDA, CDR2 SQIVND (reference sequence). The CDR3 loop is CASSIMAGGPYEQYF. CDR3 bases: TGTGCCAGTAGTATAATGGCGGGAGGGCCCTACGAGCAGTACTTC.

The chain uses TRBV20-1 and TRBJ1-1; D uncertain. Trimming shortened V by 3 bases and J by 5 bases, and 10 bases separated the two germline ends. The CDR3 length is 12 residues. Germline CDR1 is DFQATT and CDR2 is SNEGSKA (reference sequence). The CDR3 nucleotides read TGCAGTGCTAGCAAGTCGGGTACTGAAGCTTTCTTT. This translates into CSASKSGTEAFF.

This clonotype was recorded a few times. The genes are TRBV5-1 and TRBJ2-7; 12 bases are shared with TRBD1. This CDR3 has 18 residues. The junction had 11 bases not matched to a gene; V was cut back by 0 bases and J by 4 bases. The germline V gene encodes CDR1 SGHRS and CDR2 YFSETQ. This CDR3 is CASSLAPGTGGEGYEQYF. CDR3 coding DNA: TGCGCCAGCAGCTTGGCCCCCGGGACAGGGGGCGAAGGGTACGAGCAGTACTTC.

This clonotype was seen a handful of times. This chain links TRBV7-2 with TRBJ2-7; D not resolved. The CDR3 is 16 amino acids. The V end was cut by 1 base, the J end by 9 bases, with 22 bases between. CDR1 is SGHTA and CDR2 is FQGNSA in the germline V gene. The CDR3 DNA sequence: TGTGCCAGCAGCTTAGGACGCGGAGTGCCCCCGGAAGTGCAGTACTTC. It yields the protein CASSLGRGVPPEVQYF. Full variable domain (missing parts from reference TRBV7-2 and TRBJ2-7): GAGVSQSPSNKVTEKGKDVELRCDPISGHTALYWYRQSLGQGLEFLIYFQGNSAPDKSGLPSDRFSAERTGGSVSTLTIQRTQQEDSAVYLCASSLGRGVPPEVQYFGPGTRLTVT.

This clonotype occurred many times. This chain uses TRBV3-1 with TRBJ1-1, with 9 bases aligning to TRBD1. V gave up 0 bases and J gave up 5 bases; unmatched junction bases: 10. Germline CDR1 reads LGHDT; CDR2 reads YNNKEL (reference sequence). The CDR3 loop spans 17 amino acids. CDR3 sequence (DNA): TGTGCCAGCAGCCAAGACCCTAGGGGACAGGGTGGAACTGAAGCTTTCTTT. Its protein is CASSQDPRGQGGTEAFF.

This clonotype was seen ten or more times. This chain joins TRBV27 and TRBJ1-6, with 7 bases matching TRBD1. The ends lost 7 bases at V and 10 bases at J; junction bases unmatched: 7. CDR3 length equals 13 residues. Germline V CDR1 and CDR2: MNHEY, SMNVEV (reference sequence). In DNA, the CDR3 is TGTGCCAGCAAAGAACAGGGGTTCTCACCCCTCCACTTT. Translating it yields CASKEQGFSPLHF.

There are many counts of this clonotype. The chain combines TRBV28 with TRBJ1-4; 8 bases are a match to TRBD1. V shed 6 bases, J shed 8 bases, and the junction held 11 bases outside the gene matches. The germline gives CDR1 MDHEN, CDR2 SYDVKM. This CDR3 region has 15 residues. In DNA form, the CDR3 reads TGTGCCAGCAGCCCCCTAGGACAGGGAAAGGAAAAACTGTTTTTT. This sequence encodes CASSPLGQGKEKLFF.

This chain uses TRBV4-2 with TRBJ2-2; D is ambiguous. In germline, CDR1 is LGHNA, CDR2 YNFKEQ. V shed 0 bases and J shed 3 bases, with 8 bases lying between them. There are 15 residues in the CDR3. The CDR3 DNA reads TGTGCCAGCAGCCAAGATAGGGCCCACACCGGGGAGCTGTTTTTT. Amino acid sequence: CASSQDRAHTGELFF.

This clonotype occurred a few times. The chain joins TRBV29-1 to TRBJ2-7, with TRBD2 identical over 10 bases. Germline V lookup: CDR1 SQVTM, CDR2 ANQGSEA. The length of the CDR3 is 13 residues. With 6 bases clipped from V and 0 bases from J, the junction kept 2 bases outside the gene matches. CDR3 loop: CSVWTSGSYEQYF. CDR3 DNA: TGCAGCGTCTGGACTAGCGGCTCCTACGAGCAGTACTTC.

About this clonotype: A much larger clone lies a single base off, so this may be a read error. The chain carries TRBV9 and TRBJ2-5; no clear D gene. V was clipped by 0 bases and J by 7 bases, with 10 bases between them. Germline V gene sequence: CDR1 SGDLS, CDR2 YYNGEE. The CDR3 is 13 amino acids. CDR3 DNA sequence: TGTGCCAGCAGCGTAGGGCGGTCGGTGACCCAGTACTTC. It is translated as CASSVGRSVTQYF.